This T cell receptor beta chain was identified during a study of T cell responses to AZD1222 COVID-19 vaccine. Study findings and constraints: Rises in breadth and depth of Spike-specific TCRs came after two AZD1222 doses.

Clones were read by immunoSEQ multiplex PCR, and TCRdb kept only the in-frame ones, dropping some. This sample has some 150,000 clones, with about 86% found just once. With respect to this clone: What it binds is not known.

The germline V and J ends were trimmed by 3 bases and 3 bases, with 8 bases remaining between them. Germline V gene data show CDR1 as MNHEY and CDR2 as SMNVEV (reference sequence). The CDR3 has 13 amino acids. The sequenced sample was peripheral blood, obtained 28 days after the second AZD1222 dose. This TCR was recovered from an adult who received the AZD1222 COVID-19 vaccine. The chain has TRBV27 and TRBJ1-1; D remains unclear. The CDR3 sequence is CASSFVGDTEAFF. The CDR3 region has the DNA TGTGCCAGCAGTTTTGTGGGCGACACTGAAGCTTTCTTT.